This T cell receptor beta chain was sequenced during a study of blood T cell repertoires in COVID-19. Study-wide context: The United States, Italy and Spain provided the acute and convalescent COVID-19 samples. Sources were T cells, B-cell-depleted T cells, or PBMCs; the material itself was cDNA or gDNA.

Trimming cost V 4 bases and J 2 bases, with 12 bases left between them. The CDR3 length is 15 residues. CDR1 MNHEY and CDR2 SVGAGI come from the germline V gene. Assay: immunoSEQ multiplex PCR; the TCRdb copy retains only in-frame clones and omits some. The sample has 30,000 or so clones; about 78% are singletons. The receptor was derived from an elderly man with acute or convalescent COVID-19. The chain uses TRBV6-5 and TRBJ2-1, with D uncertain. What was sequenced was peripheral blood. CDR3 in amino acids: CASSLNSLPYNEQFF. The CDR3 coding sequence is TGTGCCAGCAGTTTAAACAGTCTCCCCTACAATGAGCAGTTCTTC.